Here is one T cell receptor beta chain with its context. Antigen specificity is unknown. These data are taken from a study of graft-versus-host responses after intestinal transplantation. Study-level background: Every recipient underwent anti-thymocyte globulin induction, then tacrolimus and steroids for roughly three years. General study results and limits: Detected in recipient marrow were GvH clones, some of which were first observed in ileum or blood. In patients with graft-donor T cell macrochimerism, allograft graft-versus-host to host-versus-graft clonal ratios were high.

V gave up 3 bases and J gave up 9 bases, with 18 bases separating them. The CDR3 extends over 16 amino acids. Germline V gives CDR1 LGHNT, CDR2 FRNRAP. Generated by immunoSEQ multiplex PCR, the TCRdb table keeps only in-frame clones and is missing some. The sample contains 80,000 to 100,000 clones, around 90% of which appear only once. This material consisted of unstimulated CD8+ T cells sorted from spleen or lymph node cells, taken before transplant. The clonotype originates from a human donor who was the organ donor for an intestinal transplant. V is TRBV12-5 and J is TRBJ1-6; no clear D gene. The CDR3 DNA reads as TGTGCTAGTGGTTTTGGTACAGTTTCTATCCTTTCACCCCTCCACTTT. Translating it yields CASGFGTVSILSPLHF.